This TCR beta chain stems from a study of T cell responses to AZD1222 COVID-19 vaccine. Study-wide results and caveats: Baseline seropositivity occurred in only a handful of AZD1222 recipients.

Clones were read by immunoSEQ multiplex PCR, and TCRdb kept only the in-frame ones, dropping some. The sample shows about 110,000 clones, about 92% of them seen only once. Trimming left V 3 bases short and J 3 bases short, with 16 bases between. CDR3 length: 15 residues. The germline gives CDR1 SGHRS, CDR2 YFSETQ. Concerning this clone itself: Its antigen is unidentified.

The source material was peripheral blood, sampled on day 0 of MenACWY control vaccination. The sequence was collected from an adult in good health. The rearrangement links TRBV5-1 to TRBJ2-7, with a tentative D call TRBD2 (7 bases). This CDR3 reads CASSSGGWGNYEQYF. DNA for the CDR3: TGCGCCAGCAGCTCGGGGGGCTGGGGTAACTACGAGCAGTACTTC.